This TCR beta chain was sequenced during a study of memory CD4+ T cells and cytomegalovirus serostatus. In the study overall: Of the healthy Belgian adults, roughly ten were CMV seropositive and 20 to 30 seronegative.

In regard to this clone: No antigen is known for it.

Single viable CD3+CD4+CD8-CD45RO+ cells were sorted as the memory CD4+ T cells. CMV serostatus came from serum IgG against pp150, pp28, p38, p52. General observations from the study: Repertoires predicted CMV serostatus with median bootstrapped AUC of roughly 0.95.

The germline V gene encodes CDR1 WNHNN and CDR2 SYGVQD (reference sequence). Unmatched junction bases numbered 6, after V lost 0 bases and J lost 5 bases. CDR3 length: 15 residues. Generated by immunoSEQ multiplex PCR, the TCRdb table keeps only in-frame clones and is missing some. Seen here are under 80,000 clones, about 73% observed once, and the top ten hold just over 2.5%. Sequencing input: memory CD4+ T cells from blood. This clonotype originated in an adult in good health and CMV-seropositive. This chain links TRBV10-1 with TRBJ2-5; 7 bases are shared with TRBD2. The CDR3 reads CASSESAAGEETQYF. Here the CDR3 DNA reads TGCGCCAGCAGTGAGTCGGCGGCGGGAGAGGAGACCCAGTACTTC.